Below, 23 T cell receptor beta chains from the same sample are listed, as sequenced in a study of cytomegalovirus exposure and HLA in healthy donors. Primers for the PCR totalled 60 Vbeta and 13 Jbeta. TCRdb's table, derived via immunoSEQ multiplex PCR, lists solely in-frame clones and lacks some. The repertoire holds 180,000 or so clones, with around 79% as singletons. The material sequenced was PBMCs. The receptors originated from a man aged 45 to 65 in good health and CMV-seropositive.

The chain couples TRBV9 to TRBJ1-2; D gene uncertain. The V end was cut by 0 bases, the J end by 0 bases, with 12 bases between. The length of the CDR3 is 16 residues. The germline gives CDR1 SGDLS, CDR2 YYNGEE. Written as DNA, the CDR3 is TGTGCCAGCAGCGTAGCAGTGGCGGCTGCTAACTATGGCTACACCTTC. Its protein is CASSVAVAAANYGYTF.

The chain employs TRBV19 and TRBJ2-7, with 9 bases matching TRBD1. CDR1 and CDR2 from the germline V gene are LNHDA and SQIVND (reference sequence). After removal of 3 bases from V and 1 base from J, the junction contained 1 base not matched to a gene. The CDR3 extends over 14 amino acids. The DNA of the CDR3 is TGTGCCAGTAGTATGGGGACAGGGTCCTACGAGCAGTACTTC. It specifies CASSMGTGSYEQYF.

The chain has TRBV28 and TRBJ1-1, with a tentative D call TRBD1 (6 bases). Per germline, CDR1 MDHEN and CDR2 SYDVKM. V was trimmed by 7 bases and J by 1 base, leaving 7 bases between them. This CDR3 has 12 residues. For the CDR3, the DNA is TGTGCCAGCATCAGGGGGAACACTGAAGCTTTCTTT. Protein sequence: CASIRGNTEAFF.

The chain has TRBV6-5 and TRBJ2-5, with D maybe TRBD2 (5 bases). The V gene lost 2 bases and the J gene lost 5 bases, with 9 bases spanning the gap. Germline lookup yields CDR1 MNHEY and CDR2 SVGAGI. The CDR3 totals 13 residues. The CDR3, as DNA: TGTGCCAGCAGTTACCGGGAAGGGGAGACCCAGTACTTC. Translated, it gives CASSYREGETQYF.

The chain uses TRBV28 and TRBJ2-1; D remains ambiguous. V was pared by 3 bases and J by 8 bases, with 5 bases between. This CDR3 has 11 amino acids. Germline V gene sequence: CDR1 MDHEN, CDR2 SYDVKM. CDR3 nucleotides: TGTGCCAGCAGTTTGTCGGATGAGCAGTTCTTC. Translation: CASSLSDEQFF.

The CDR3 DNA sequence: TGTGCCAGCAGCTTGGACAGGGCCGAGCAGTACTTC. This encodes CASSLDRAEQYF. This chain links TRBV5-5 with TRBJ2-7; the D gene is possibly TRBD1 (6 bases). Germline CDR1 reads SGHKS; CDR2 reads YYEKEE (reference sequence). The CDR3 runs 12 residues. V was cut by 0 bases and J by 6 bases, with 7 bases left in between.

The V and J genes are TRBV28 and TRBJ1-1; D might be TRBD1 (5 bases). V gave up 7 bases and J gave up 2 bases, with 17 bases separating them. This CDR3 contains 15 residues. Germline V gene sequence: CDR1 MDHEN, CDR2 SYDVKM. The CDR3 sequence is CASTRGGTLNTEAFF. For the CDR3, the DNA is TGTGCCAGCACCCGGGGGGGAACTCTTAACACTGAAGCTTTCTTT.

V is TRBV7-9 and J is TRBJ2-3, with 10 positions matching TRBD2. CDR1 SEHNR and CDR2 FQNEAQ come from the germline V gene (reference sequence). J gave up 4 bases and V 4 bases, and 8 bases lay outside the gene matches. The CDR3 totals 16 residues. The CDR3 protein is CASSSSGGNGADTQYF. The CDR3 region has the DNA TGTGCCAGCAGCTCTAGCGGGGGAAACGGGGCAGATACGCAGTATTTT.

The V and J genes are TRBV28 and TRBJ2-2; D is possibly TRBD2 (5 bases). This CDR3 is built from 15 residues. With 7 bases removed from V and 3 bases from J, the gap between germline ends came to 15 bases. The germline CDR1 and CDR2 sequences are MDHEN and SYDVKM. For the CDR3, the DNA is TGTGCCAGCAAGGTGAGGGTAGCCTACACCGGGGAGCTGTTTTTT. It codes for CASKVRVAYTGELFF.

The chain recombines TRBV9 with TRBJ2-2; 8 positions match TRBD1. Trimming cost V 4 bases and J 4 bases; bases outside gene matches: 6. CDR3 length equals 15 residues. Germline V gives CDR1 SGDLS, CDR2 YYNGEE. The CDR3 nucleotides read TGTGCCAGCAGCACTCGACAGGGGATCACCGGGGAGCTGTTTTTT. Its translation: CASSTRQGITGELFF.

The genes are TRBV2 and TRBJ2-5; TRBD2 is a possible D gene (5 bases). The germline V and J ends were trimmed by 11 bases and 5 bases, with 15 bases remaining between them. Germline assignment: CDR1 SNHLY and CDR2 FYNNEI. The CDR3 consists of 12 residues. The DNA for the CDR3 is TGTGCCTCAAATGGCGGCGGGGAGACCCAGTACTTC. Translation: CASNGGGETQYF.

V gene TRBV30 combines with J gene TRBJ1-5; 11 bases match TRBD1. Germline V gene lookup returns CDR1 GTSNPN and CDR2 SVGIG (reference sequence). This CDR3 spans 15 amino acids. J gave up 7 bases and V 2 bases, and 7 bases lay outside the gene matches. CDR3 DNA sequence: TGTGCCTGGAGTAGGGGCGGGACAGGGGGGCAGCCCCAGCATTTT. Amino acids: CAWSRGGTGGQPQHF.

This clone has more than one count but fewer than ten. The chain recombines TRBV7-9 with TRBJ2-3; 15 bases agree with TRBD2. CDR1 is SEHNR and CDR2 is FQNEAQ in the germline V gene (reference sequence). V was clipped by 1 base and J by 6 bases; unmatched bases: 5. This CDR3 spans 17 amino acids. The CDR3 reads CASSLVSGLAGGDTQYF. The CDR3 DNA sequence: TGTGCCAGCAGCTTAGTCTCGGGACTAGCGGGGGGTGATACGCAGTATTTT. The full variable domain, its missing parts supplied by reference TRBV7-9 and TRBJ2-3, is DTGVSQNPRHKITKRGQNVTFRCDPISEHNRLYWYRQTLGQGPEFLTYFQNEAQLEKSRLLSDRFSAERPKGSFSTLEIQRTEQGDSAMYLCASSLVSGLAGGDTQYFGPGTRLTVL.

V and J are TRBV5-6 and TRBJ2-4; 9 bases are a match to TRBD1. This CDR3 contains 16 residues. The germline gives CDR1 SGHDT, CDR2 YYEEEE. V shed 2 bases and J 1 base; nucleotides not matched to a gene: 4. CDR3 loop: CASSFYGTGAKNIQYF. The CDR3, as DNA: TGTGCCAGCAGCTTCTACGGGACAGGGGCCAAAAACATTCAGTACTTC.

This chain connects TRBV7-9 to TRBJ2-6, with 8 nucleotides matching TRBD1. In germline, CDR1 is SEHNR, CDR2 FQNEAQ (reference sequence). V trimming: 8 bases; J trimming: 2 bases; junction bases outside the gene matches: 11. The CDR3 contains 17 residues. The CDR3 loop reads CASSGRTGLPGANVLTF. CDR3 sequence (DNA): TGTGCCAGCTCCGGAAGGACAGGGCTACCTGGGGCCAACGTCCTGACTTTC.

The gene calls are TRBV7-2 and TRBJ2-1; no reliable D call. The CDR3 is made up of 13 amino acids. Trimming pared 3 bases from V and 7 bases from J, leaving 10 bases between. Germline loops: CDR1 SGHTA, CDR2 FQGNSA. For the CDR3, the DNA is TGTGCCAGCAGCTTGAAGGCCGGGAATGAGCAGTTCTTC. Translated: CASSLKAGNEQFF. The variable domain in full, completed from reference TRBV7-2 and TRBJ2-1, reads GAGVSQSPSNKVTEKGKDVELRCDPISGHTALYWYRQSLGQGLEFLIYFQGNSAPDKSGLPSDRFSAERTGGSVSTLTIQRTQQEDSAVYLCASSLKAGNEQFFGPGTRLTVL.

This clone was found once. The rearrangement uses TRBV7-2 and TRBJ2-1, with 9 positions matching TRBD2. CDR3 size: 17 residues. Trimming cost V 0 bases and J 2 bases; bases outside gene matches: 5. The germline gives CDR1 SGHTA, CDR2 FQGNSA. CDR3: CASSLARAGGPYNEQFF. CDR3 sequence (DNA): TGTGCCAGCAGCTTAGCCCGGGCGGGGGGGCCCTACAATGAGCAGTTCTTC.

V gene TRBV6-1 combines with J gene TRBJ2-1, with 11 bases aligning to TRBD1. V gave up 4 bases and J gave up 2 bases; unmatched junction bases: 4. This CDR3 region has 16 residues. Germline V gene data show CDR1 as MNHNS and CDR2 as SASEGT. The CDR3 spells CASSGTGGAAYNEQFF. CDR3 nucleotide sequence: TGTGCCAGCAGTGGGACAGGGGGCGCGGCCTACAATGAGCAGTTCTTC.

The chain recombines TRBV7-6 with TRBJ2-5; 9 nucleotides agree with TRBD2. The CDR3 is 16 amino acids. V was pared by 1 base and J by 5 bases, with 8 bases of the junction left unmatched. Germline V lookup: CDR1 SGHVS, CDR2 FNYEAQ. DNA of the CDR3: TGTGCCAGCAGCTTAGGGAGCGGGGGGCTGAGGGAGACCCAGTACTTC. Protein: CASSLGSGGLRETQYF.

CDR3 loop: CASSPPLGPKNIQYF. The CDR3, as DNA: TGTGCCAGCAGTCCCCCACTGGGGCCCAAAAACATTCAGTACTTC. This chain links TRBV28 with TRBJ2-4; weak D call: TRBD1 (5 bases). Trimming cost V 5 bases and J 2 bases, with 13 bases left between them. The length of the CDR3 is 15 residues. The germline V gene has CDR1 MDHEN and CDR2 SYDVKM.

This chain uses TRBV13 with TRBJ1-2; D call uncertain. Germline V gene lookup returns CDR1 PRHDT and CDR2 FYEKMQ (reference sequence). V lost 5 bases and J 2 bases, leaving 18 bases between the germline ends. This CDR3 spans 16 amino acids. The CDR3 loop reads CASSPERRIRNYGYTF. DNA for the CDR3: TGTGCCAGCAGCCCTGAACGTCGGATCAGGAACTATGGCTACACCTTC.

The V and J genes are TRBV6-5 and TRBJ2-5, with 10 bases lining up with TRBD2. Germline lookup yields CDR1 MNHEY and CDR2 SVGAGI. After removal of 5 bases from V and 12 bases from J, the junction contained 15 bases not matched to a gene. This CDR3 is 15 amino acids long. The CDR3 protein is CASSPYGTSEGRKYF. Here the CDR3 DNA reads TGTGCCAGCAGTCCCTACGGGACTAGCGAGGGGCGAAAGTACTTC.

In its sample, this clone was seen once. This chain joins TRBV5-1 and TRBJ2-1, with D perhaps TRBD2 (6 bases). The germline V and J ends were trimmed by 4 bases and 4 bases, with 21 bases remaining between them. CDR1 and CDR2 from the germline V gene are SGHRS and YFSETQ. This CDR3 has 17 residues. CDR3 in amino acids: CASSLIPGPGGYNEQFF. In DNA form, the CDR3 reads TGCGCCAGCAGCCTTATACCGGGGCCTGGGGGGTACAATGAGCAGTTCTTC.